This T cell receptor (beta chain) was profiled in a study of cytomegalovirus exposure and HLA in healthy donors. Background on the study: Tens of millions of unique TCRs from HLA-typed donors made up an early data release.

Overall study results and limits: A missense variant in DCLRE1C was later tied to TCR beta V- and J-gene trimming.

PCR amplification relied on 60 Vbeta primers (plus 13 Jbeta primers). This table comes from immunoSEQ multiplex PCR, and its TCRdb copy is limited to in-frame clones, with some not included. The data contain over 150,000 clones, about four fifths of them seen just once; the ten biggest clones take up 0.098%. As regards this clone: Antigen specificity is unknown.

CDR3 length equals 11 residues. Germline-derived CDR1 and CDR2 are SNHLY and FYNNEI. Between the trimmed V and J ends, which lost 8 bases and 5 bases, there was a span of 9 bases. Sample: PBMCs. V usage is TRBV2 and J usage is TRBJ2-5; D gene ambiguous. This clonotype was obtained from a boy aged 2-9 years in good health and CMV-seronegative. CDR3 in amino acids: CASRVEETQYF. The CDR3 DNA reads TGTGCCAGCCGAGTTGAGGAGACCCAGTACTTC.